A selection of T cell receptor beta chains follows, all from one sample in a study of cytomegalovirus exposure and HLA in healthy donors. TCRdb keeps only in-frame clones here, not all; method: immunoSEQ multiplex PCR. This table holds approximately 70,000 clones, 70% found once. Sequenced sample: PBMCs. The receptors here all came from a woman in her fifties or sixties in good health and CMV-seropositive. CDR3s include the opening cysteine and the closing phenylalanine or tryptophan.

length,J,V,CDR3
15,TRBJ2-3,TRBV2,CASRFELEVTDTQYF
14,TRBJ2-3,TRBV18,CASSPAGGTDTQYF
12,TRBJ1-3,TRBV7-2,CASRTLGDTIYF
15,TRBJ2-7,TRBV28,CASRPGTAGSYEQYF
13,TRBJ1-1,TRBV6-1,CASRGTGNTEAFF
15,TRBJ2-5,TRBV28,CASSPPLELQETQYF
14,TRBJ2-1,TRBV10-1,CASSAGTGNNEQFF
15,TRBJ2-5,TRBV6-1,CASSLRGTGEETQYF
13,TRBJ2-3,TRBV28,CATRDLRTDTQYF
15,TRBJ2-3,TRBV4-3,CASSPSGGAADTQYF
13,TRBJ2-3,TRBV10-2,CASLTGGLDTQYF
12,TRBJ1-5,TRBV21-1,CASRAPNQPQHF
14,TRBJ1-2,TRBV10-3,CAISGETGNYGYTF
14,TRBJ1-1,TRBV19,CASTITGVATEAFF
14,TRBJ2-7,TRBV21-1,CASSNREAPYEQYF
16,TRBJ2-1,TRBV7-8,CASSLALAGQYNEQFF
14,TRBJ2-7,TRBV19,CASSDRGSLYEQYF
16,TRBJ2-3,TRBV7-2,CASSLGPRPRTDTQYF
14,TRBJ2-5,TRBV18,CASSLGLDQETQYF
12,TRBJ1-5,TRBV30,CAWSTGNQPQHF
14,TRBJ1-5,TRBV7-9,CASSPGVGNQPQHF
13,TRBJ1-2,TRBV19,CASTQGLFYGYTF
11,TRBJ2-7,TRBV28,CASRRDYEQYF
15,TRBJ2-7,TRBV7-2,CASSARSGNSYEQYF
14,TRBJ2-7,TRBV5-5,CASSLAAGGYEQYF
15,TRBJ2-5,TRBV5-1,CASSHASESLGTQYF
15,TRBJ2-7,TRBV4-3,CASSQVFRGDYEQYF
16,TRBJ1-2,TRBV10-3,CAISEPGGGDSSGYTF
15,TRBJ2-7,TRBV11-2,CASSLGLGGYYEQYF
16,TRBJ2-7,TRBV4-3,CASSQGGLAGVAVQYF
15,TRBJ2-1,TRBV2,CASGSGAGGPNEQFF
15,TRBJ1-4,TRBV9,CASSVGPQQDEKLFF
18,TRBJ2-7,TRBV11-2,CASSLASLAGASIYEQYF
13,TRBJ2-7,TRBV6-4,CASSETTGTEQYF
16,TRBJ1-2,TRBV19,CASSIWGLPNRASYTF
15,TRBJ1-1,TRBV18,CASSPPVRGNIEAFF
16,TRBJ2-3,TRBV19,CASSSTTVPGADTQYF
16,TRBJ2-1,TRBV5-4,CASSGVAGAGYNEQFF
17,TRBJ2-5,TRBV29-1,CSVDSGTSGGALETQYF
15,TRBJ2-7,TRBV27,CASSHTSGNSYEQYF
14,TRBJ1-1,TRBV2,CASSANRLNTEAFF
14,TRBJ1-1,TRBV7-9,CASSLWQSNTEAFF
13,TRBJ1-6,TRBV5-8,CASSLEENSPLHF
13,TRBJ2-7,TRBV28,CASSSGQGHEQYF
15,TRBJ2-7,TRBV21-1,CASSNEAGDRYEQYF
13,TRBJ2-2,TRBV28,CAIKQGWSGELFF
14,TRBJ2-5,TRBV5-5,CASSFGLAEETQYF
16,TRBJ2-3,TRBV18,CASSLSGGSSTDTQYF
15,TRBJ2-3,TRBV11-2,CASSFLGISTDTQYF
15,TRBJ1-2,TRBV5-4,CASSFSTGLREAYTF
18,TRBJ2-3,TRBV9,CASSVAPQTWTSTDTQYF
18,TRBJ1-6,TRBV28,CASSSGQTGVLFNSPLHF
14,TRBJ2-5,TRBV10-3,CAISPGQGRETQYF
14,TRBJ2-3,TRBV5-1,CASSAPGSTDTQYF